The source of this TCR beta chain is a study of T cell responses to AZD1222 COVID-19 vaccine. Study background: The study pooled second doses at about 4 or about 12 weeks.

With 5 bases removed from V and 0 bases from J, the gap between germline ends came to 11 bases. The CDR3 spans 15 residues. Germline lookup yields CDR1 LNHDA and CDR2 SQIVND (reference sequence). Study-wide results and caveats: White British ancestry dominated among donors, who included more females, and clonal diversity was possibly underestimated. In the spike-specific TCR repertoire, nearly half reportedly target unmutated variant regions.

Concerning this clone itself: What it recognizes is unknown.

Profiled with immunoSEQ multiplex PCR; TCRdb holds only in-frame clones, not every one. The sample consists of 170,000 or so clones, just over 90% of them appearing once. The input for sequencing was peripheral blood, taken on day 0 of AZD1222 vaccination. The clonotype comes from an adult in good health. The chain recombines TRBV19 with TRBJ2-4; D tentatively reads TRBD1 or TRBD2 (5 bases each). The DNA of the CDR3 is TGTGCCAGTAGTCCCCGAGGGGCAGCCAAAAACATTCAGTACTTC. Encoded protein: CASSPRGAAKNIQYF.